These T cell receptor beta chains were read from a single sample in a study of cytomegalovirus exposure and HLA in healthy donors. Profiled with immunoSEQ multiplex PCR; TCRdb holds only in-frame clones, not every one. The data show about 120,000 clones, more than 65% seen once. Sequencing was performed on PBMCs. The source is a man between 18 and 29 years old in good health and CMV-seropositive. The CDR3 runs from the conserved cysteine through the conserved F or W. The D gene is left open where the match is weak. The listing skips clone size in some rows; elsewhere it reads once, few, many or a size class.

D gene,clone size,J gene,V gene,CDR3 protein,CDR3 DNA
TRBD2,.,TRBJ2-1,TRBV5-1,CASSSGLAFVNEQFF,TGCGCCAGCAGCTCGGGACTAGCTTTCGTGAATGAGCAGTTCTTC
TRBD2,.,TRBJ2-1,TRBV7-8,CASRRTSVYNEQFF,TGTGCCAGCAGGCGGACTAGCGTCTACAATGAGCAGTTCTTC
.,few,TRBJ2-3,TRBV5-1,CASSLAEDTQYF,TGCGCCAGCAGCTTGGCGGAGGATACGCAGTATTTT
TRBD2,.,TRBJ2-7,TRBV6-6,CASSPSGGGSYEQYF,TGTGCCAGCAGCCCAAGCGGGGGAGGCTCCTACGAGCAGTACTTC
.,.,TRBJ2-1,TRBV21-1,CASSGTSGRPSNEQFF,TGTGCCAGCAGCGGGACTAGCGGGAGGCCCAGCAATGAGCAGTTCTTC
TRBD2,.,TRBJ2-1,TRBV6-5,CASSRTSGAEQQFF,TGTGCCAGCAGTCGGACTAGCGGAGCGGAGCAGCAGTTCTTC
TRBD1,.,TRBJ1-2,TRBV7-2,CASSDRVYGYTF,TGTGCCAGCTCCGACAGGGTCTATGGCTACACCTTC
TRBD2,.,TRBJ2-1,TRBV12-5,CASGLVQREASYNEQFF,TGTGCTAGTGGTTTGGTACAGCGGGAGGCCTCCTACAATGAGCAGTTCTTC
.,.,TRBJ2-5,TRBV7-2,CASSLEGAQYF,TGTGCCAGCAGCTTAGAAGGGGCCCAGTACTTC
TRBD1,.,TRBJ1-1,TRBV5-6,CVAARTGGLNTEAFF,TGTGTCGCAGCCCGGACAGGGGGACTAAACACTGAAGCTTTCTTT
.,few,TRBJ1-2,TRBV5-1,CASSNPTTENYGYTF,TGCGCCAGCAGCAACCCTACCACAGAGAACTATGGCTACACCTTC
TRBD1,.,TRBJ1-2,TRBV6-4,CASSAEQGLGGYTF,TGTGCCAGCAGTGCAGAACAGGGGCTAGGTGGCTACACCTTC
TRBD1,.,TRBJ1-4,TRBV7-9,CASSLGQGGEKLFF,TGTGCCAGCAGCTTAGGACAGGGGGGAGAAAAACTGTTTTTT
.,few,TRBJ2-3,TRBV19,CASTSTRGDTQYF,TGTGCCAGCACATCAACTCGCGGGGATACGCAGTATTTT
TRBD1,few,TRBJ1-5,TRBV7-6,CASSLEAGGDQPQHF,TGTGCCAGCAGCTTAGAGGCAGGGGGTGATCAGCCCCAGCATTTT
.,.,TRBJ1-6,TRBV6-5,CASSYSPGRNSPLHF,TGTGCCAGCAGTTACTCGCCAGGGCGGAATTCACCCCTCCACTTT
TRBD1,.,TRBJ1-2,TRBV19,CASMIAGGGYGYTF,TGTGCCAGTATGATCGCAGGGGGCGGCTATGGCTACACCTTC
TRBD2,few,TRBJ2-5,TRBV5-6,CASSAGLAGGETQYF,TGTGCCAGCAGCGCGGGACTAGCGGGGGGGGAGACCCAGTACTTC
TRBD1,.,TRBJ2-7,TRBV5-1,CASSSQGTGEPGSYEQYF,TGCGCCAGCAGCTCCCAAGGGACAGGGGAACCGGGCTCCTACGAGCAGTACTTC
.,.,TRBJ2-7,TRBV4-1,CASSYQRTGKYEQYF,TGCGCCAGCAGCTACCAACGGACGGGGAAATACGAGCAGTACTTC
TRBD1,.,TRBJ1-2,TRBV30,CACPGQGELPGYTF,TGTGCCTGTCCCGGACAGGGGGAACTACCCGGCTACACCTTC
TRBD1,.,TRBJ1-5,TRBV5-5,CASSPYGTVNQPQHF,TGTGCCAGCAGCCCCTATGGGACAGTAAATCAGCCCCAGCATTTT
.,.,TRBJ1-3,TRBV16,CASSQSSGPGNTIYF,TGTGCCAGCAGCCAATCGTCAGGGCCCGGAAACACCATATATTTT
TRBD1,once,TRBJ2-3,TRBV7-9,CASSLATGNPDTDTQYF,TGTGCCAGCAGCTTAGCGACAGGGAACCCCGACACAGATACGCAGTATTTT
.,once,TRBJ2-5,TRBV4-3,CASSQDGRVEETQYF,TGCGCCAGCAGCCAAGATGGCAGGGTTGAAGAGACCCAGTACTTC
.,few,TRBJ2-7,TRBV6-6,CASSRGGSYEQYF,TGTGCCAGTTCTAGGGGGGGCTCCTACGAGCAGTACTTC
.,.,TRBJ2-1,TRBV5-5,CASSLGGQIHEQFF,TGTGCCAGCAGCTTGGGGGGACAAATACATGAGCAGTTCTTC
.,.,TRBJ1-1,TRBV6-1,CASRDTGTNTEAFF,TGTGCCAGCAGAGATACAGGGACGAACACTGAAGCTTTCTTT
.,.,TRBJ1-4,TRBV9,CASSAGITGSRAEKLFF,TGTGCCAGCAGCGCCGGGATTACAGGGTCAAGGGCTGAAAAACTGTTTTTT
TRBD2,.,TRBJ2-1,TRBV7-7,CASSLGLAGDNEQFF,TGTGCTAGCAGCTTAGGACTAGCGGGAGACAATGAGCAGTTCTTC
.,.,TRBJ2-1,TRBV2,CASGPRGTGVRSSSEQFF,TGTGCCAGCGGCCCGCGCGGCACGGGAGTTCGTTCCAGCAGTGAGCAGTTCTTC